This T cell receptor (beta chain) comes out of a study of T cell repertoires in cytomegalovirus infection. Study-level background: Indications of both CMV infection and matching HLA type were provided by public TCR beta signatures.

The study's findings and limits: Based on cumulative public TCR beta family frequency, carriers of CMV plus the relevant HLA were identified. The response measured ex vivo was dominated by TCR beta clonotypes (HLA-C-restricted and CMV-specific).

TCRdb processed the reads anew with MiXCR; each CDR3 protein has one entry. In the table there are more than 350,000 distinct CDR3 sequences, 31% of which are singletons. The CDR3 contains 12 residues. Trimming left V 1 base short and J 7 bases short, with 7 bases between. This clonotype was picked up a small number of times. Antigen specificity is unknown. The rearrangement joins TRBV12-3 or TRBV12-4 to TRBJ1-1, with D possibly matching TRBD1 (5 bases). This TCR came from a human donor in good health (CMV status not recorded). Some clones in this sample may be carry-over from other donors' samples. Source material: PBMCs. The CDR3: CASSLGGVEAFF. CDR3 nucleotide sequence: TGTGCCAGCAGTTTAGGGGGGGTTGAAGCTTTCTTT.